What follows is one T cell receptor beta chain and its context. The data belong to a study of blood T cell repertoires in COVID-19. Across the study: T cells, B-cell-depleted T cells, or PBMCs supplied cDNA or gDNA.

In the source study's methods: Reference gene primer amplification gave nucleated cell count estimates. Profiled with immunoSEQ multiplex PCR; TCRdb holds only in-frame clones, not every one. The V and J calls and the clone size are those of that table, but D and trimming were determined from the DNA. Here the sample spans roughly 64,000 clones, approximately 80% being singletons. The CDR3 contains 14 residues. Trimming removed 2 bases from V and 8 bases from J; junction bases left unmatched: 4. Germline loops: CDR1 KGHDR, CDR2 SFDVKD. The sequence was collected from a man aged 60 to 69 with COVID-19, enrolled during active disease. Specimen: peripheral blood. The chain combines TRBV24-1 with TRBJ1-4; 7 bases are shared with TRBD1. CDR3 nucleotides: TGTGCCACCAGTGATTGGGACAGTCGGGAAAAACTGTTTTTT. Its protein is CATSDWDSREKLFF.